Shown below are 26 T cell receptor beta chains from a single sample sequenced in a study of OX40 agonist ivuxolimab in advanced cancers. Assay used: immunoSEQ multiplex PCR; TCRdb lists only in-frame clones, some missing. Of about 77,000 clones listed, roughly 84% are singletons. This sample comprised CD4+ or CD8+ T cells sorted from blood, obtained in a trial of the OX40 agonist ivuxolimab. The receptors stem from an adult with an advanced solid tumor such as melanoma, head and neck, liver or kidney cancer.

This sequence joins TRBV11-3 and TRBJ2-1; 13 positions agree with TRBD2. The CDR3 runs 17 residues. CDR1 and CDR2 (germline): SGHNT, YENEEA. V lost 5 bases and J lost 5; bases outside the gene matches: 9. The CDR3 reads CASSPRTSGSPNNEQFF. The CDR3 DNA sequence: TGTGCCAGCAGCCCTAGGACTAGCGGGAGTCCCAACAATGAGCAGTTCTTC.

Only a few counts were recorded for this clone. The rearrangement joins TRBV4-1 to TRBJ2-2; D perhaps matches TRBD1 (6 bases). Germline-derived CDR1 and CDR2 are MGHRA and YSYEKL. The CDR3 extends over 16 amino acids. The germline V and J ends were trimmed by 4 bases and 6 bases, with 18 bases remaining between them. The DNA for the CDR3 is TGCGCCAGCAGCCTCACGCCAGGGGCAGTTGCCGGGGAGCTGTTTTTT. This translates into CASSLTPGAVAGELFF.

The chain is built from TRBV2 and TRBJ2-7; 9 nucleotides line up with TRBD1. This CDR3 region has 14 residues. Per the germline V gene, CDR1 is SNHLY and CDR2 is FYNNEI. J was trimmed by 1 base and V by 7 bases; bases with no gene match: 5. The CDR3, as DNA: TGTGCCAGCAACTCCGGGACAGGGTCCTACGAGCAGTACTTC. Amino acids: CASNSGTGSYEQYF.

The chain links TRBV2 to TRBJ2-6; TRBD2 agrees at 9 bases. In germline, CDR1 is SNHLY, CDR2 FYNNEI. The CDR3 totals 15 residues. V gave up 4 bases and J gave up 5 bases; unmatched junction bases: 3. The CDR3 is CASSGGGDWANVLTF. The CDR3 DNA sequence: TGTGCCAGCAGTGGCGGGGGGGACTGGGCCAACGTCCTGACTTTC.

A remark on this clone: Other nucleotide sequences in the sample specify the same CDR3. The chain couples TRBV29-1 to TRBJ2-2; the D gene is possibly TRBD2 (7 bases). Trimming left V 4 bases short and J 3 bases short, with 15 bases between. Germline V lookup: CDR1 SQVTM, CDR2 ANQGSEA. The CDR3 consists of 15 residues. CDR3 sequence reads: CSVGGGQGYTGELFF. The CDR3 DNA is TGCAGCGTTGGGGGGGGGCAGGGATACACCGGGGAGCTGTTTTTT.

The chain has TRBV7-3 and TRBJ1-6, with D hard to call. CDR3 length equals 13 residues. Germline lookup yields CDR1 SGHTA and CDR2 FQGTGA. Trimming took 5 bases from V and 8 from J, leaving 10 bases between them. CDR3 nucleotides: TGTGCCAGCAGCCGAGAGATGGATTCACCCCTCCACTTT. It translates to CASSREMDSPLHF.

V is TRBV28 and J is TRBJ1-1; 11 positions match TRBD1. The CDR3 contains 12 residues. The junction had 1 base not matched to a gene; V was cut back by 8 bases and J by 5 bases. Germline V CDR1 and CDR2: MDHEN, SYDVKM. CDR3 DNA sequence: TGTGCCAGCCGGGACAGGGGGACTGAAGCTTTCTTT. Its protein product is CASRDRGTEAFF.

V gene TRBV6-1 combines with J gene TRBJ2-5; D gene unclear. Deletions cut 6 bases from V and 4 bases from J, with 18 bases between. From germline, CDR1 is MNHNS and CDR2 SASEGT. The CDR3 extends over 15 amino acids. The CDR3 DNA reads TGTGCCAGCAGCTCAAACGGGTTTTCCAGAGAGACCCAGTACTTC. This gives the protein CASSSNGFSRETQYF.

The rearrangement uses TRBV28 and TRBJ2-5; 10 bases fit TRBD2. With 6 bases clipped from V and 3 bases from J, the junction kept 13 bases outside the gene matches. This CDR3 is built from 17 residues. The germline CDR1 and CDR2 sequences are MDHEN and SYDVKM. The CDR3 loop is CASSPGFSGGGKETQYF. CDR3 sequence (DNA): TGTGCCAGCAGCCCCGGTTTCAGCGGGGGGGGTAAAGAGACCCAGTACTTC.

The chain recombines TRBV5-6 with TRBJ1-1; D gene ambiguous. Trimming shortened V by 5 bases and J by 1 base, and 12 bases separated the two germline ends. The CDR3 covers 14 residues. Per the germline V gene, CDR1 is SGHDT and CDR2 is YYEEEE. This CDR3 reads CASRARNENTEAFF. The CDR3 DNA follows: TGTGCCAGCAGAGCCAGGAATGAGAACACTGAAGCTTTCTTT.

V is TRBV2 and J is TRBJ2-5, with D hard to call. This CDR3 is 13 amino acids long. CDR1 and CDR2 from the germline V gene are SNHLY and FYNNEI. Trimming took off 8 bases at V and 0 bases at J, with 10 bases between the two ends. The CDR3 bases are TGTGCCAGCGGGAATAGTTACCAAGAGACCCAGTACTTC. It codes for CASGNSYQETQYF.

This chain connects TRBV15 to TRBJ1-6; perhaps TRBD1 as D (6 bases). The germline gives CDR1 LNHNV, CDR2 YYDKDF (reference sequence). The CDR3 covers 17 residues. V shed 5 bases and J shed 4 bases, with 18 bases lying between them. This CDR3 reads CATSVRSGALYNSPLHF. The DNA for the CDR3 is TGTGCCACCAGCGTGAGATCGGGGGCATTGTATAATTCACCCCTCCACTTT.

The chain carries TRBV10-3 and TRBJ2-7, with a possible D match to TRBD2 (6 bases). V lost 3 bases and J 6 bases, leaving 12 bases between the germline ends. The CDR3 loop spans 13 amino acids. From germline, CDR1 is ENHRY and CDR2 SYGVKD. The CDR3 is CAISEVPEGEQYF. The CDR3 DNA is TGTGCCATCAGTGAAGTCCCGGAGGGCGAGCAGTACTTC.

The V and J genes are TRBV30 and TRBJ1-2; the match to TRBD1 covers 11 bases. The CDR3 spans 15 residues. After removal of 3 bases from V and 8 bases from J, the junction contained 11 bases not matched to a gene. Germline V gene data show CDR1 as GTSNPN and CDR2 as SVGIG (reference sequence). CDR3 DNA: TGTGCCTGGAGAGCACCCTGGGGGGACAGGGGGGGCTACACCTTC. Protein sequence: CAWRAPWGDRGGYTF.

This rearrangement joins TRBV11-2 to TRBJ1-1, with 9 bases lining up with TRBD1. There are 14 residues in the CDR3. Germline V gene data show CDR1 as SGHAT and CDR2 as FQNNGV. Trimming removed 6 bases from V and 5 bases from J; junction bases left unmatched: 7. CDR3 protein: CASSLQGAGTEAFF. As DNA, the CDR3 is TGTGCCAGCAGTTTACAGGGGGCAGGTACTGAAGCTTTCTTT.

The V call is TRBV5-1, the J call TRBJ2-1; a weak D match, TRBD1 (6 bases). V dropped 3 bases and J dropped 3 bases, with 13 bases sitting between them. CDR3 length equals 15 residues. CDR1 SGHRS and CDR2 YFSETQ come from the germline V gene. CDR3 nucleotides: TGCGCCAGCAGCTCCCTCGACAGGAACTACAATGAGCAGTTCTTC. Translated: CASSSLDRNYNEQFF. The whole variable domain, remainder taken from reference TRBV5-1 and TRBJ2-1, is KAGVTQTPRYLIKTRGQQVTLSCSPISGHRSVSWYQQTPGQGLQFLFEYFSETQRNKGNFPGRFSGRQFSNSRSEMNVSTLELGDSALYLCASSSLDRNYNEQFFGPGTRLTVL.

The chain carries TRBV20-1 and TRBJ2-5; weak D call: TRBD1 (5 bases). Per germline, CDR1 DFQATT and CDR2 SNEGSKA (reference sequence). This CDR3 is built from 11 residues. V was cut by 5 bases and J by 5 bases, with 9 bases left in between. The CDR3 loop reads CSAPGWETQYF. CDR3 nucleotide sequence: TGCAGTGCTCCAGGGTGGGAGACCCAGTACTTC.

The CDR3 protein is CASSQGVDNEAFF. As DNA, the CDR3 is TGTGCCAGCAGCCAAGGGGTTGACAACGAAGCTTTCTTT. This chain uses TRBV7-3 with TRBJ1-1, with D possibly being TRBD1 (5 bases). The germline V gene encodes CDR1 SGHTA and CDR2 FQGTGA. The CDR3 length is 13 residues. The germline V and J ends were trimmed by 5 bases and 8 bases, with 15 bases remaining between them.

This clone was recorded once. The rearrangement links TRBV10-2 to TRBJ2-1; 16 bases map to TRBD2. The length of the CDR3 is 16 residues. Germline V gene lookup returns CDR1 WSHSY and CDR2 SAAADI. Trimming removed 2 bases from V and 8 bases from J; junction bases left unmatched: 3. CDR3 amino acids: CASSEPGLAGGHEQFF. In DNA form, the CDR3 reads TGCGCCAGCAGTGAGCCGGGACTAGCGGGAGGGCATGAGCAGTTCTTC.

The rearrangement uses TRBV19 and TRBJ2-5; TRBD2 aligns across 7 bases. Losses at the gene ends were 3 bases for V and 0 bases for J; bases not matched to a gene: 7. Germline V gene sequence: CDR1 LNHDA, CDR2 SQIVND (reference sequence). The CDR3 is made up of 16 amino acids. CDR3 in amino acids: CASSMAQRGYQETQYF. The CDR3 DNA is TGTGCCAGTAGTATGGCTCAGCGGGGATACCAAGAGACCCAGTACTTC.

The V and J genes are TRBV7-2 and TRBJ1-5, with D maybe TRBD1 (5 bases). The V and J ends lost 5 bases and 4 bases respectively, with 15 bases between them. CDR1 and CDR2 (germline): SGHTA, FQGNSA. This CDR3 region has 15 residues. In nucleotides, the CDR3 is TGTGCCAGCAGCCAAGAACCGGGGGGAAATCAGCCCCAGCATTTT. Amino acid sequence: CASSQEPGGNQPQHF.

This clone has a single count. This chain connects TRBV19 to TRBJ2-7; TRBD2 aligns across 10 bases. The CDR3 totals 16 residues. With V trimmed by 5 bases and J by 2 bases, 9 bases remained unmatched. Germline CDR1 and CDR2: LNHDA and SQIVND (reference sequence). The CDR3 DNA reads TGTGCCAGTAGTTCCTCCCTTAGCGGGGGGACCTACGAGCAGTACTTC. Translated, it gives CASSSSLSGGTYEQYF.

This clone was recorded once. The J gene is TRBJ2-3, the V gene TRBV11-2, with 9 positions matching TRBD2. This CDR3 comprises 17 residues. V lost 0 bases and J lost 3; bases outside the gene matches: 7. Germline values: CDR1 SGHAT, CDR2 FQNNGV. The DNA for the CDR3 is TGTGCCAGCAGCTTAGATTCTAGCGGGGCAAATACAGATACGCAGTATTTT. Translating it yields CASSLDSSGANTDTQYF.

This chain joins TRBV28 and TRBJ1-2; 8 nucleotides line up with TRBD1. The germline gives CDR1 MDHEN, CDR2 SYDVKM. This CDR3 spans 16 amino acids. Losses at the gene ends were 6 bases for V and 7 bases for J; bases not matched to a gene: 16. CDR3 coding DNA: TGTGCCAGCAGCCAGCCCAGAGGAGGGACAGGTGTTGGCTACACCTTC. Translating it yields CASSQPRGGTGVGYTF.

The chain uses TRBV7-9 and TRBJ2-7; D possibly uses TRBD1 or TRBD2 (6 bases each). Germline V lookup: CDR1 SEHNR, CDR2 FQNEAQ (reference sequence). Trimming stripped 5 bases from V and 1 base from J, with 9 bases between. The CDR3 contains 13 residues. CDR3 nucleotides: TGTGCCAGCAGCGAAGGGGGGTCCTACGAGCAGTACTTC. This gives the protein CASSEGGSYEQYF.

The chain carries TRBV6-1 and TRBJ2-3; 9 bases match TRBD2. With V trimmed by 4 bases and J by 0 bases, 8 bases remained unmatched. CDR3 size: 17 residues. Germline V lookup: CDR1 MNHNS, CDR2 SASEGT. The CDR3 loop reads CASSASSGTRSTDTQYF. DNA of the CDR3: TGTGCCAGCAGTGCGTCTAGCGGGACGAGGAGCACAGATACGCAGTATTTT.